This is a list of T cell receptor beta chains from one sample in a study of T cells in pancreatic ductal adenocarcinoma. Clones were read by immunoSEQ multiplex PCR, and TCRdb kept only the in-frame ones, dropping some. There are tens of thousands of clones in the sample; around nine tenths occur only once, and about 2% lies in the top ten. The specimen was PBMCs. The source of these receptors is a human donor with pancreatic ductal adenocarcinoma. CDR3s include the opening cysteine and the closing phenylalanine or tryptophan. The D gene is left open where the match is weak. Clone sizes are given selectively: once, few, many, or a class where the clone is expanded.

>TRBV7-8|TRBD2|.|TRBJ2-1
TGTGCCAGCAGCCCGACTAGCGATGAGCAGTTCTTC
CASSPTSDEQFF
>TRBV4-1|TRBD1|.|TRBJ1-1
TGCGCCAGCAGCCGGGACAGGGAGTACACTGAAGCTTTCTTT
CASSRDREYTEAFF
>TRBV19|TRBD1|.|TRBJ2-3
TGTGCCAGTAGCAAATCGTGGACAGGATACACAGATACGCAGTATTTT
CASSKSWTGYTDTQYF
>TRBV7-2|.|.|TRBJ1-1
TGTGCCAGCAGCTGGAAATGGACGACCCCTGAAGCTTTCTTT
CASSWKWTTPEAFF
>TRBV9|TRBD1|.|TRBJ2-3
TGTGCCAGCAGCGTCGGGACAGGAGGGTTCATAGATACGCAGTATTTT
CASSVGTGGFIDTQYF
>TRBV6-1|TRBD2|.|TRBJ2-2
TGTGCCAGCAGACAACTAGCGATGAACACCGGGGAGCTGTTTTTT
CASRQLAMNTGELFF
>TRBV4-2|TRBD2|.|TRBJ2-3
TGTGCCAGCAGCCAGGCTAGCGGGGGGCCGTCGGATACGCAGTATTTT
CASSQASGGPSDTQYF
>TRBV7-8|.|.|TRBJ2-1
TGTGCCAGCAGCGCACAGGTAGGACAGTTCAATGAGCAGTTCTTC
CASSAQVGQFNEQFF
>TRBV5-1|TRBD2|.|TRBJ2-3
TGCGCCAGCAGCGCCAAGCGGGAGTCAGGGGATACGCAGTATTTT
CASSAKRESGDTQYF
>TRBV7-2|.|.|TRBJ2-1
TGTGCCAGCAGCCTCAACCCTCGATATGAGCAGTTCTTC
CASSLNPRYEQFF
>TRBV2|.|few|TRBJ2-1
TGTGCCAGCAGTCTAATCTCGAGCTCCTACAATGAGCAGTTCTTC
CASSLISSSYNEQFF
>TRBV29-1|.|.|TRBJ1-2
TGCAGCGTTGATAATGGCTACACCTTC
CSVDNGYTF
>TRBV15|.|.|TRBJ1-5
TGTGCCACCAGCAGAGATCGGGGGTTAGGTAGCAATCAGCCCCAGCATTTT
CATSRDRGLGSNQPQHF
>TRBV9|TRBD2|.|TRBJ2-5
TGTGCCAGCAGCGCCCCCTCTTTGGCGGGAGGATGGGGTGGAGAGACCCAGTACTTC
CASSAPSLAGGWGGETQYF
>TRBV5-4|.|.|TRBJ1-3
TGTGCCAGCAGCCGGGGGTTTCAGGACTCTGGAAACACCATATATTTT
CASSRGFQDSGNTIYF
>TRBV7-9|.|.|TRBJ2-2
TGTGCCAGCAGCCTACTCATCGACCCTAGGACCGGGGGTGGGGAGCTGTTTTTT
CASSLLIDPRTGGGELFF
>TRBV5-1|.|.|TRBJ1-2
TGCGCCAGCAGCTTGGCGGGATCAGGGGATGGCTACACCTTC
CASSLAGSGDGYTF
>TRBV29-1|.|.|TRBJ2-3
TGCAGCGTTGGACAGTCCAACACAGATACGCAGTATTTT
CSVGQSNTDTQYF
>TRBV7-2|.|.|TRBJ1-1
TGTGCCAGCAGCTTAGGCGGGGGGCCGAGGACTGAAGCTTTCTTT
CASSLGGGPRTEAFF
>TRBV19|.|.|TRBJ1-1
TGTGCCAGTAGTATAGTTGGGGGGAAGGCTGAAGCTTTCTTT
CASSIVGGKAEAFF
>TRBV11-3|.|.|TRBJ2-5
TGTGCCAGCAGCTTAGATGCCCGAACGAGCCTTCCCAACTTC
CASSLDARTSLPNF
>TRBV10-3|.|.|TRBJ1-5
TGTGCCATCAGTGAGAACAGGGGCAATCAGCCCCAGCATTTT
CAISENRGNQPQHF
>TRBV30|TRBD1|.|TRBJ2-3
TGTGCCTGGGCGTGGGACAGTCAGACAGATACGCAGTATTTT
CAWAWDSQTDTQYF
>TRBV4-1|.|.|TRBJ1-1
TGCGCCAGCAGCCAGTACAGGGTGGGAAACACTGAAGCTTTCTTT
CASSQYRVGNTEAFF
>TRBV18|.|.|TRBJ1-2
TGTGCCAGCTCCCCTTGGGACCGCTATGGCTACACCTTC
CASSPWDRYGYTF
>TRBV5-1|.|.|TRBJ1-1
TGCGCCAGCAGCCCAGACAGGATCGGAGCTTTCTTT
CASSPDRIGAFF
>TRBV27|.|.|TRBJ1-5
TGTGCCAGCAGTCCAGAGGGACGGCTAGCGAGGCCCCAGCATTTT
CASSPEGRLARPQHF
>TRBV11-2|.|.|TRBJ2-3
TGTGCCAGCAGCCCGAATGTAGGAACTAGCCTTACCGATACGCAGTATTTT
CASSPNVGTSLTDTQYF
>TRBV15|.|.|TRBJ2-1
TGTGCCACCAGCAGACCCTCATACAATGAGCAGTTCTTC
CATSRPSYNEQFF
>TRBV2|.|.|TRBJ2-5
TGTGCCAGCAGCCTCTCCTCTCTACTCCAAGAGACCCAGTACTTC
CASSLSSLLQETQYF
>TRBV19|.|few|TRBJ1-2
TGTGCCAGCAGAGGGCCCGGACAGTCTAACTATGGCTACACCTTC
CASRGPGQSNYGYTF
>TRBV4-2|.|.|TRBJ1-1
TGTGCCAGCAGCCAAGGTCAGCAGGGGAGAACTGAAGCTTTCTTT
CASSQGQQGRTEAFF
>TRBV7-2|TRBD2|.|TRBJ2-3
TGTGCCAGCAGCCCCCCCCCGGCGGGAGTCGCGGATACGCAGTATTTT
CASSPPPAGVADTQYF
>TRBV4-3|.|.|TRBJ2-5
TGCGCCAGCAGCCAAGATCCCCTAGCGAATCAAGAGACCCAGTACTTC
CASSQDPLANQETQYF
>TRBV5-6|.|.|TRBJ1-2
TGTGCCAGCAGCTCGGGGTCGGTTTCCTATGGCTACACCTTC
CASSSGSVSYGYTF
>TRBV14|TRBD2|.|TRBJ2-2
TGTGCCAGCAGCGCTCCGGGACTAGCGGGAGACACCGGGGAGCTGTTTTTT
CASSAPGLAGDTGELFF
>TRBV14|TRBD2|.|TRBJ2-5
TGTGCCAGCAGCCCCCTGGGAGGGTTGGAGACCCAGTACTTC
CASSPLGGLETQYF
>TRBV7-2|.|.|TRBJ1-1
TGTGCCAGCAGCATGTCCGGGACGGTGAACACTGAAGCTTTCTTT
CASSMSGTVNTEAFF
>TRBV7-2|.|.|TRBJ1-2
TGTGCCAGCGGAACTCCGGGGGCTAGAGGCTACACCTTC
CASGTPGARGYTF
>TRBV5-1|TRBD1|.|TRBJ1-1
TGCGCCAGCAGCCACCCGGGAGGACAGGGAAGATTTGACACTGAAGCTTTCTTT
CASSHPGGQGRFDTEAFF
>TRBV7-9|TRBD2|.|TRBJ2-6
TGTGCCAGCAGCCTCTCGGGGGGTCGTGGGGCCAACGTCCTGACTTTC
CASSLSGGRGANVLTF
>TRBV11-3|.|once|TRBJ2-2
TGTGCCAGCAGCTTAGGGCTGGTAAACACCGGGGAGCTGTTTTTT
CASSLGLVNTGELFF